Listed below are T cell receptor beta chains from one sample, sequenced in a study of cytomegalovirus exposure and HLA in healthy donors. Data came from immunoSEQ multiplex PCR; TCRdb stores just in-frame clones and leaves some out. Of more than 150,000 clones listed, 80% to 90% are singletons. Sample: PBMCs. The receptor set was obtained from a young man in good health and CMV-seropositive. Both conserved end residues are part of each CDR3. D genes are given only for firm matches. Clone size is shown for a subset of rows, as once, few, many or a class of expanded clone.

abundance	j_gene	d_gene	v_gene	CDR3nt	CDR3aa
.	TRBJ2-7	.	TRBV29-1	TGCAGCGTTACCTTGACAGGCGAGCAGTACTTC	CSVTLTGEQYF
.	TRBJ2-7	.	TRBV11-2	TGTGCCAGCAGCCTCGCCGGCGCCAGGGCTTACGAGCAGTACTTC	CASSLAGARAYEQYF
.	TRBJ2-7	TRBD1	TRBV5-1	TGCGCCAGCAGCTCCCGGGACAGTGGGGACGATGGCGAGCAGTACTTC	CASSSRDSGDDGEQYF
once	TRBJ1-2	.	TRBV20-1	TGCAGTGCTAGGACTTTGCCCGGCTACACCTTC	CSARTLPGYTF
.	TRBJ2-5	.	TRBV5-1	TGCGCCAGCAGCTCGGGGACACGCCAAGAGACCCAGTACTTC	CASSSGTRQETQYF
.	TRBJ1-2	TRBD1	TRBV5-1	TGCGCCAGCAGCCCCCGGGACAGGGTAGGCTACACCTTC	CASSPRDRVGYTF
.	TRBJ2-2	TRBD1	TRBV13	TGTGCCAGCGCGAGACAGGGAAGGGCCGGGGAGCTGTTTTTT	CASARQGRAGELFF
.	TRBJ2-1	TRBD1	TRBV7-8	TGTGCCAGCAGGGACCCGGGACAGAACAATGAGCAGTTCTTC	CASRDPGQNNEQFF
.	TRBJ1-2	.	TRBV15	TGTGCCACCCAGGTTGGAGGGCAGGATGGCTACACCTTC	CATQVGGQDGYTF
.	TRBJ1-2	.	TRBV7-9	TGTGCCAGCAGCCCCTTCGATCGATACCTATATGGCTACACCTTC	CASSPFDRYLYGYTF
few	TRBJ2-7	.	TRBV5-6	TGTGCCAGCAGCTTGGCTCACGAGCAGTACTTC	CASSLAHEQYF
.	TRBJ1-5	TRBD1	TRBV5-4	TGTGCCAGCAGCTTTAAAGGACAGGGAAGCAATCAGCCCCAGCATTTT	CASSFKGQGSNQPQHF
.	TRBJ2-7	.	TRBV6-5	TGTGCCAGCAGTACGCCGGGAGCTTACGAGCAGTACTTC	CASSTPGAYEQYF
.	TRBJ1-1	.	TRBV11-2	TGTGCCAGCAGCTCGGTGGGGGCTGATATGAACACTGAAGCTTTCTTT	CASSSVGADMNTEAFF
once	TRBJ2-7	TRBD1	TRBV27	TGTGCCAGCAGTTTCTCTGGGACAGGGGTAAGCGAGCAGTACTTC	CASSFSGTGVSEQYF
.	TRBJ2-7	.	TRBV7-6	TGTGCCAGCAGCTTAGAAGGGGATTACGAGCAGTACTTC	CASSLEGDYEQYF
few	TRBJ1-1	.	TRBV4-1	TGCGCCAGCAGCCAAGTCGCCGGGGCTGAAGCTTTCTTT	CASSQVAGAEAFF
once	TRBJ2-7	TRBD1	TRBV6-1	TGTGCCAGCAGTGGGGGAGGGACAGGGATGCGCGAGCAGTACTTC	CASSGGGTGMREQYF
.	TRBJ1-1	.	TRBV4-3	TGCGCCAGCAGCCCCGCCCCGGGACAAGCGGAAGCTTTCTTT	CASSPAPGQAEAFF
few	TRBJ1-4	TRBD1	TRBV10-1	TGCGCCAGCAGTGAAAGGGGGCGAAGTGAAAAACTGTTTTTT	CASSERGRSEKLFF
.	TRBJ2-6	TRBD1	TRBV30	TGTGCCTGGGGACAGGGAACCTCTGGGGCCAACGTCCTGACTTTC	CAWGQGTSGANVLTF
.	TRBJ2-3	.	TRBV5-1	TGCGCCAGCAGCTCTAACAGGGCAGATACGCAGTATTTT	CASSSNRADTQYF
.	TRBJ1-2	.	TRBV10-1	TGCGCCAGCAGTGAGCACAGGAACTATGGCTACACCTTC	CASSEHRNYGYTF
.	TRBJ2-5	.	TRBV5-1	TGCGCCAGCAGCTTGGTCGGGTTGTCGGAGACCCAGTACTTC	CASSLVGLSETQYF
.	TRBJ1-1	.	TRBV4-1	TGCGCCAGCAGCCAAGAACCCCTATTGAACACTGAAGCTTTCTTT	CASSQEPLLNTEAFF
once	TRBJ1-2	.	TRBV15	TGTGCCACCAGGGAAGCAACTAATGGCTACACCTTC	CATREATNGYTF
.	TRBJ2-3	.	TRBV30	TGTGCCGCCCAGTACGGGGATTGGTCAGATACGCAGTATTTT	CAAQYGDWSDTQYF
.	TRBJ2-7	.	TRBV6-1	TGTGCCAGCAGTGTAAGGCGGGGAGACTACGAGCAGTACTTC	CASSVRRGDYEQYF
.	TRBJ2-3	TRBD1	TRBV13	TGTGCCAGCAGCGTACAGGGGATCACAGATACGCAGTATTTT	CASSVQGITDTQYF
few	TRBJ2-5	.	TRBV4-3	TGCGCCAGCAGCCAAGAAAAAACAGGGTATTATAGTGAGGAGACCCAGTACTTC	CASSQEKTGYYSEETQYF
.	TRBJ2-3	TRBD1	TRBV5-1	TGCGCCAGCCTTGGGACAGTCACAGATACGCAGTATTTT	CASLGTVTDTQYF
.	TRBJ1-1	TRBD1	TRBV14	TGTGCCAGCAGCCACCGGACAGGGGCAATGAGGGACACTGAAGCTTTCTTT	CASSHRTGAMRDTEAFF
.	TRBJ1-5	.	TRBV4-3	TGCGCCAGCAGCCAAGGCCACGGGGGCAATCAGCCCCAGCATTTT	CASSQGHGGNQPQHF
once	TRBJ2-1	TRBD2	TRBV5-1	TGCGCCAGCAGGGCCCCTAGCGGGGGATCCTACAATGAGCAGTTCTTC	CASRAPSGGSYNEQFF
.	TRBJ2-3	TRBD2	TRBV27	TGTGCCAGCAGTTTAAGGACTAGCGACGATACGCAGTATTTT	CASSLRTSDDTQYF
.	TRBJ2-5	TRBD1	TRBV6-1	TGTGCCAGCAGTGAAACAGGGGCGGAGACCCAGTACTTC	CASSETGAETQYF
.	TRBJ2-3	TRBD2	TRBV5-1	TGCGCCAGCACTCGACTAGCGGGGTTTCAACAAGATACGCAGTATTTT	CASTRLAGFQQDTQYF
.	TRBJ2-7	.	TRBV19	TGTGCCAGTAGTATAGGGTTCCTCCCTAGCTACGAGCAGTACTTC	CASSIGFLPSYEQYF
.	TRBJ1-5	.	TRBV4-1	TGCGCCAGCAGCCAAGATCTGAGTCAGCCCCAGCATTTT	CASSQDLSQPQHF
.	TRBJ2-3	.	TRBV7-2	TGTGCCAGCAGCCGGACAGATACGCAGTATTTT	CASSRTDTQYF
few	TRBJ1-1	.	TRBV10-2	TGCGCCAGCAGTATTCAGGGTTTGGGGAACACTGAAGCTTTCTTT	CASSIQGLGNTEAFF
.	TRBJ2-7	TRBD2	TRBV2	TGTGCCAGCAGTGAAGTACGGGGGGGCCACTCCGAGCAGTACTTC	CASSEVRGGHSEQYF
.	TRBJ1-5	.	TRBV18	TGTGCCAGCTCACCACGGCCAGGGAATCAGCCCCAGCATTTT	CASSPRPGNQPQHF
.	TRBJ1-4	TRBD1	TRBV19	TGTGCCAGTAGCTTACCAGGGGGCCCTAATGAAAAACTGTTTTTT	CASSLPGGPNEKLFF
once	TRBJ2-2	.	TRBV27	TGTGCCAGCAGTTTGGGCTCGCCGAACACCGGGGAGCTGTTTTTT	CASSLGSPNTGELFF
.	TRBJ1-3	TRBD1	TRBV5-1	TGCGCCAGCAGCCCGCAGGGGGCGCCGGGAAACACCATATATTTT	CASSPQGAPGNTIYF
.	TRBJ2-5	.	TRBV2	TGTGCCAGCACGAGTGAATCCCAAGAGACCCAGTACTTC	CASTSESQETQYF
.	TRBJ2-3	TRBD2	TRBV2	TGTGCCAGCCTCACTAGCGGGTCAGATACGCAGTATTTT	CASLTSGSDTQYF